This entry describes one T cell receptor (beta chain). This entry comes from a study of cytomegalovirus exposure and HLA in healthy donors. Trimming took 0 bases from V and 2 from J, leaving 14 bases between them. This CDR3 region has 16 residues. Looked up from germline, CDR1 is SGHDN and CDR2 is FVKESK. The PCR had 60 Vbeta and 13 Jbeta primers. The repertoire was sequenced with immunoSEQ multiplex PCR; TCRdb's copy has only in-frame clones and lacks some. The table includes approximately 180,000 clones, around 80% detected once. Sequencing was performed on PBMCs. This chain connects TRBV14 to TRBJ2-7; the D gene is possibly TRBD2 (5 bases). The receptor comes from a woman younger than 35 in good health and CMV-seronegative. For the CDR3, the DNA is TGTGCCAGCAGCCAAGATTGGCTAGCCTTCACCTACGAGCAGTACTTC. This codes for CASSQDWLAFTYEQYF.